This T cell receptor beta chain stems from a study of blood T cells in healthy people across ages. The germline gives CDR1 DFQATT, CDR2 SNEGSKA (reference sequence). The CDR3 is 15 residues long. V lost 2 bases to trimming and J lost 6 bases; unmatched junction nucleotides: 5. Sample donors were healthy Caucasian individuals that came from Russia, aged roughly 6 to 100. Overall study results and limits: TCR beta diversity per million T cells fell roughly linearly with age. Total diversity from one million sequenced T cells was likely underestimated.

Primers used in a second PCR of roughly 6 to 11 cycles were a sample-barcoded 5' primer and a J-beta primer mix. One entry per CDR3 protein, called by TCRdb with MiXCR from the 5' RACE reads. The table lists about 1,600,000 distinct CDR3 sequences, 40% to 50% of them singletons, with 7% to 9% in the top ten. Regarding this clonotype: Its antigen is unidentified.

V gene TRBV20-1 combines with J gene TRBJ2-1; 12 nucleotides agree with TRBD2. This receptor was obtained from a woman between 18 and 29 years old in good health. Specimen: blood. DNA for the CDR3: TGCAGTGCTAGAAAAGGACTAGCGGGGCCCAATGAGCAGTTCTTC. Translation: CSARKGLAGPNEQFF.